What follows is one T cell receptor beta chain and its context. Its antigen is still unknown. Base qualities are not recorded, but no much larger clone differs from it by a single base. Each collaborating institution followed its own protocols to collect whole blood in K2EDTA tubes. Collaborator samples were shipped for TCRbeta analysis as frozen whole blood, isolated PBMCs, or DNA extracted from either sample type. TCRbeta CDR3 regions were amplified from genomic DNA using the immunoSEQ Assay, a bias-controlled multiplex PCR. On the study's bioinformatics: Nucleated cell counts per sample were estimated from amplification of reference gene primers within the assay. Sequence reads were collapsed and filtered to measure the absolute abundance of every unique TCRbeta CDR3 rearrangement. For each sample, productive Simpson clonality was calculated by taking the square root of Simpson's diversity index across productive rearrangements. TCRdb mirrors the immuneACCESS table, restricted to in-frame sequences. Some clones are absent from its copies; in checked studies, under half trace to an unresolved V gene, and the reason for the others is unknown. V and J calls and clone size follow that table, whereas D and trimming were derived from the DNA. This sample holds roughly 100,000 clones; more than 75% were observed only once. The biggest ten clones account for roughly 10% of the sample.

Via the germline V gene, CDR1 is SGHTA and CDR2 FQGNSA. V is clipped by 6 bases and J by 10 bases, and the sequence between their germline boundaries is 16 bases long. From cysteine to phenylalanine, the CDR3 is 14 amino acids long. Only the CDR3 part of the read is kept: 42 bases, read in frame from the first base. This sample was taken from a study of blood T cell repertoires in COVID-19 (TCRdb year 2020). General notes on the study: The collaborator samples originated in the United States, Italy and Spain and spanned the acute and convalescent phases of COVID-19. Nearly every sample came with metadata listing a de-identified subject ID, COVID-19 status, age in years and sex. Deeply sampled blood TCRbeta repertoires from subjects exposed to, actively infected with, or recovered from COVID-19 were included in the dataset. A freely available public database, intended as a resource for researchers studying the immune response to SARS-CoV-2, is where the repertoires were released. Where available, HLA class I and class II types were obtained from metadata supplied by the sample provider rather than from assay-based typing. The samples were drawn from the first 160 participants of the ongoing ImmuneRACE study and from some 1,300 subjects provided by 6 global collaborators. The material from the prospective study consisted of cDNA or gDNA derived from T cells, B-cell-depleted T cells, or PBMCs.

General conclusions and limits of the study: The amount of clinical and demographic metadata varied by source and participant and was provided uncurated.

The chain was built from TRBV7-2 and TRBJ1-6, with no reliable assignment of the D segment. The origin of this receptor is a woman aged 25 to 39 with acute or convalescent COVID-19. Sequencing used peripheral blood. The CDR3 region: CASSSGEVGSPLHF. The nucleotide sequence is given as TGTGCCAGCAGTTCCGGGGAGGTGGGATCACCCCTCCACTTT.